These 14 T cell receptor beta chains originate from one sample sequenced in a study of monozygotic twins with inflammatory bowel disease. TCRdb derives one entry per CDR3 protein from the 5' RACE reads, leaving out DNA. The sample shows some 90,000 distinct CDR3 sequences, and about 7.4% sits with its ten largest clones. The sample consisted of blood. Receptors were obtained from a human donor with ulcerative colitis or Crohn's disease, or a healthy co-twin of an affected twin (not recorded which).

The rearrangement links TRBV12-3 or TRBV12-4 to TRBJ1-1; TCRdb's assignment of TRBD1 cannot be checked, as there is no DNA. The CDR3 is 16 residues long. The CDR3 region is CASSSGQGARNTEAFF.

The genes are TRBV6-1 and TRBJ2-1; TCRdb's assignment of TRBD1 cannot be checked, as there is no DNA. The germline gives CDR1 MNHNS, CDR2 SASEGT. This CDR3 is built from 14 residues. CDR3 sequence reads: CASTLDRTYNEQFF.

The genes are TRBV29-1 and TRBJ2-7; without DNA, the TCRdb call of TRBD1 cannot be checked. The CDR3 loop spans 12 amino acids. Germline lookup yields CDR1 SQVTM and CDR2 ANQGSEA. This CDR3 reads CSVESWGREQYF.

V and J are TRBV4-1 and TRBJ1-5. Germline V gene lookup returns CDR1 MGHRA and CDR2 YSYEKL. The CDR3 totals 18 residues. CDR3: CASSQVDLGFSHNQPQHF.

This chain connects TRBV5-6 to TRBJ1-5; TCRdb selects TRBD1, and the lack of DNA leaves this call unchecked. The CDR3 is made up of 14 amino acids. Germline CDR1 reads SGHDT; CDR2 reads YYEEEE. The CDR3 loop reads CASSGDRGNQPQHF.

This rearrangement joins TRBV12-3 or TRBV12-4 to TRBJ2-7; TCRdb outputs TRBD1, but without DNA this stays unchecked. The CDR3 is 15 residues long. The CDR3 protein is CASRFRTAGSYEQYF.

V gene TRBV7-2 combines with J gene TRBJ2-3; TCRdb gives TRBD2 as the D gene, but with no DNA this cannot be confirmed. Germline CDR1 SGHTA, CDR2 FQGNSA. The CDR3 covers 16 residues. CDR3 sequence: CASSLGRGGVSDTQYF.

The chain couples TRBV6-6 to TRBJ2-3; TCRdb selects TRBD1, and the lack of DNA leaves this call unchecked. The CDR3 is made up of 14 amino acids. Germline CDR1 MNHNY, CDR2 SVGAGI (reference sequence). CDR3: CASNKGQFTDTQYF.

This sequence joins TRBV7-9 and TRBJ2-7; TCRdb outputs TRBD1, but without DNA this stays unchecked. The V gene's germline CDR1 is SEHNR and CDR2 FQNEAQ (reference sequence). The CDR3 spans 13 residues. This chain's CDR3 is CASSARDSYEQYF.

V gene TRBV29-1 combines with J gene TRBJ2-3; TCRdb proposes TRBD1, but this gene call is untestable without DNA. The CDR3 sequence is 14 residues long. The germline gives CDR1 SQVTM, CDR2 ANQGSEA. The CDR3 region is CSGIDRPVTDTQYF.

This chain links TRBV20-1 with TRBJ2-7; the D call of TRBD1 rests on TCRdb alone, since no DNA is present to check it. The CDR3 length is 12 residues. Germline CDR1 DFQATT, CDR2 SNEGSKA (reference sequence). This chain's CDR3 is CSATRGSDEQYF.

The chain recombines TRBV7-2 with TRBJ1-2; the TCRdb D gene call, TRBD1, has no DNA to confirm it. CDR1 and CDR2 (germline): SGHTA, FQGNSA. CDR3 length equals 14 residues. The CDR3 loop is CASSYRDSNYGYTF.

The genes are TRBV7-9 and TRBJ2-3. This CDR3 has 14 amino acids. The V gene's germline CDR1 is SEHNR and CDR2 FQNEAQ (reference sequence). The CDR3 loop is CASSLITPTDTQYF.

The rearrangement uses TRBV18 and TRBJ1-1. Germline V gene lookup returns CDR1 KGHSH and CDR2 LQKENI. The CDR3 totals 13 residues. CDR3 loop: CASSSTENTEAFF.